The clone carrying this T cell receptor beta chain came up a few times. The target antigen is unknown. These data come from a study of somatic mutations in cytotoxic T cells in rheumatoid arthritis. Findings and limits, study-wide: For about an eighth of the roughly 60 patients, a single CD8+ clone accounted for more than 20% of CD8+ cells.

In the original workflow: Published virus-specific TCRB sequences matched only a few of the patient CD8+ clones exceeding 1%. Here immunoSEQ multiplex PCR was the method, and the copy in TCRdb shows in-frame clones only, minus some. The V and J calls and clone size are taken from that table; D and trimming were inferred from the DNA. The sample contains over 15,000 clones, roughly 80% of which appear only once. Source material: CD8+ T cells sorted from blood. The source is an adult with rheumatoid arthritis.

CDR3 amino acids: CASSFGQGTDTQYF. The CDR3 DNA reads TGTGCCAGCAGTTTCGGACAGGGGACAGATACGCAGTATTTT. The chain combines TRBV27 with TRBJ2-3; 9 positions match TRBD1. CDR1 is MNHEY, CDR2 SMNVEV, per germline (reference sequence). Losses at the gene ends were 3 bases for V and 3 bases for J; bases not matched to a gene: 1. The length of the CDR3 is 14 residues.